This is a list of T cell receptor beta chains from one sample in a study of PD-1 blockade in classical Hodgkin lymphoma. Here immunoSEQ multiplex PCR was the method, and the copy in TCRdb shows in-frame clones only, minus some. The repertoire holds approximately 11,000 clones, approximately 84% seen once, with roughly 5% in the top ten. Here the sequenced sample was peripheral blood mononuclear cells (PBMCs), taken before the second cycle of nivolumab. The receptors stem from a human donor with classical Hodgkin lymphoma. CDR3s include the opening cysteine and the closing phenylalanine or tryptophan. Fields, in order: CDR3 protein, CDR3 DNA, D gene, J gene, clone size, V gene. The D gene is left open where the match is weak. Clone sizes are given selectively: once, few, many, or a class where the clone is expanded.

CDR3: CASSLGQNSNQPQHF; DNA: TGTGCCAGCAGCTTGGGACAGAATAGCAATCAGCCCCAGCATTTT; D: .; J: TRBJ1-5; size: .; V: TRBV5-4
CDR3: CASSPPSQGDTQYF; DNA: TGTGCCAGCTCACCACCGTCCCAGGGAGATACGCAGTATTTT; D: .; J: TRBJ2-3; size: .; V: TRBV18
CDR3: CASSPDRGEQYF; DNA: TGTGCCAGCAGCCCGGACAGAGGTGAGCAGTACTTC; D: .; J: TRBJ2-7; size: once; V: TRBV11-2
CDR3: CASSQKAAVTDTQYF; DNA: TGTGCCAGCAGCCAAAAAGCGGCTGTCACAGATACGCAGTATTTT; D: .; J: TRBJ2-3; size: once; V: TRBV5-4
CDR3: CASSYGPLGGSYNEQFF; DNA: TGTGCCAGCAGCTACGGGCCCCTAGGGGGATCCTACAATGAGCAGTTCTTC; D: .; J: TRBJ2-1; size: once; V: TRBV7-2
CDR3: CASSLVGTGNRPRYF; DNA: .; D: .; J: TRBJ2-3; size: .; V: TRBV28
CDR3: CSANYGVLFF; DNA: TGCAGTGCCAACTATGGCGTACTGTTTTTT; D: .; J: TRBJ1-4; size: .; V: TRBV20-1
CDR3: CASSKSRSWAEITDTQYF; DNA: TGCGCCAGCAGCAAGAGTCGTAGTTGGGCGGAAATCACAGATACGCAGTATTTT; D: .; J: TRBJ2-3; size: .; V: TRBV5-1
CDR3: CASSTGWNSPLHF; DNA: TGTGCCAGCAGCACAGGGTGGAATTCACCCCTCCACTTT; D: .; J: TRBJ1-6; size: few; V: TRBV7-3
CDR3: CASSLVGTRAYEQYF; DNA: TGCGCCAGCAGCTTGGTTGGGACCAGGGCGTACGAGCAGTACTTC; D: .; J: TRBJ2-7; size: .; V: TRBV5-1
CDR3: CASSPGLAGGGGTDTQYF; DNA: TGTGCCAGCAGCCCCGGACTAGCGGGAGGGGGGGGCACAGATACGCAGTATTTT; D: TRBD2; J: TRBJ2-3; size: .; V: TRBV5-4
CDR3: CASSPDRPGYAFF; DNA: TGTGCCAGCAGCCCAGACAGGCCCGGTTACGCTTTCTTT; D: .; J: TRBJ1-1; size: once; V: TRBV7-8
CDR3: CASSLAIAQNEFF; DNA: TGCGCCAGCAGCTTGGCCATTGCCCAGAACGAGTTCTTC; D: .; J: TRBJ2-1; size: few; V: TRBV5-1
CDR3: CASSSLRQGANTEAFF; DNA: TGTGCCAGCAGCTCGCTTCGGCAGGGGGCAAACACTGAAGCTTTCTTT; D: TRBD1; J: TRBJ1-1; size: .; V: TRBV5-4
CDR3: CSVVRSSPSYEQYF; DNA: TGCAGCGTTGTTCGCAGCTCACCCTCCTACGAGCAGTACTTC; D: .; J: TRBJ2-7; size: once; V: TRBV29-1
CDR3: CASSLGDSLVLSYNEQFF; DNA: TGTGCCAGCAGTTTGGGAGACAGTCTTGTCCTCTCCTACAATGAGCAGTTCTTC; D: .; J: TRBJ2-1; size: .; V: TRBV13
CDR3: CASSATGNEQFF; DNA: TGTGCCAGCAGCGCGACAGGGAATGAGCAGTTCTTC; D: TRBD1; J: TRBJ2-1; size: .; V: TRBV7-9
CDR3: CASSANRVGETQYF; DNA: TGTGCCAGCAGTGCTAACAGAGTAGGAGAGACCCAGTACTTC; D: .; J: TRBJ2-5; size: .; V: TRBV2